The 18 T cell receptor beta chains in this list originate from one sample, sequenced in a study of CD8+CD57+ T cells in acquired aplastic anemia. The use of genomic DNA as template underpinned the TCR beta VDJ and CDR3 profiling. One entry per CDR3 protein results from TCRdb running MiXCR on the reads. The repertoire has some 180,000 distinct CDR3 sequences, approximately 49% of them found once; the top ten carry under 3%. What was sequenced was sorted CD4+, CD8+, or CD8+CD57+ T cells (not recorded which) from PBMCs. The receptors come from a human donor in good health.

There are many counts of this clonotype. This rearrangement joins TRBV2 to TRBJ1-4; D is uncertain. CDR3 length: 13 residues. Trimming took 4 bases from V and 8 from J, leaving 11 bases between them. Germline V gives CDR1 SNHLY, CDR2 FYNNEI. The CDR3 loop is CASSAGWSEKLFF. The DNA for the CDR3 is TGTGCCAGCAGTGCTGGGTGGTCCGAAAAACTGTTTTTT.

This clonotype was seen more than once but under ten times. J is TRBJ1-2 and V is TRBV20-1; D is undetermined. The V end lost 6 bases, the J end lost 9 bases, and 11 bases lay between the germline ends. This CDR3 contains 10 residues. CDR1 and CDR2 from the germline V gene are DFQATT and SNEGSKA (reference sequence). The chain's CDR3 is CSASDRRYTF. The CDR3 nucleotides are TGCAGTGCAAGCGACCGACGCTACACCTTC.

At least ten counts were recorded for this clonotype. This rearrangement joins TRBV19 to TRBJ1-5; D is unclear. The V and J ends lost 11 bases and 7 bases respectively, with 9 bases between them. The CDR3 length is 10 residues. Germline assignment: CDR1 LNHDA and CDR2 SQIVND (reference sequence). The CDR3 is CARGEQPQHF. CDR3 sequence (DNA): TGTGCCCGAGGTGAGCAGCCCCAGCATTTT.

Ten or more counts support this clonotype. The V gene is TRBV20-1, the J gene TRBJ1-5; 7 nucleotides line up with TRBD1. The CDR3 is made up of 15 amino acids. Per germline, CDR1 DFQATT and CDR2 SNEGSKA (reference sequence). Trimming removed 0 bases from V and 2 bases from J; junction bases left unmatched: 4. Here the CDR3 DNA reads TGCAGTGCTAGAGAAACAGGGGTTCGCAATCAGCCCCAGCATTTT. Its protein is CSARETGVRNQPQHF.

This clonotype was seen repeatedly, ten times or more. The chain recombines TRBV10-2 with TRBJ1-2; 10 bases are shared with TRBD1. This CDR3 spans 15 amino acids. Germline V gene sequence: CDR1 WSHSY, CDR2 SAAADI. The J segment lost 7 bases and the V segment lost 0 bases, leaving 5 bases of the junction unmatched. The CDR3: CASSESVTGGFGYTF. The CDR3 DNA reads TGCGCCAGCAGTGAGTCGGTGACAGGGGGCTTTGGCTACACCTTC.

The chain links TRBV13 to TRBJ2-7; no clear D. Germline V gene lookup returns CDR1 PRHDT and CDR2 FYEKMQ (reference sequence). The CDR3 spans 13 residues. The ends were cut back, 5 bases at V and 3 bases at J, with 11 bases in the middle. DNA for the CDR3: TGTGCCAGCAGCCCCCCGGTGGGCTACGAGCAGTACTTC. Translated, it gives CASSPPVGYEQYF.

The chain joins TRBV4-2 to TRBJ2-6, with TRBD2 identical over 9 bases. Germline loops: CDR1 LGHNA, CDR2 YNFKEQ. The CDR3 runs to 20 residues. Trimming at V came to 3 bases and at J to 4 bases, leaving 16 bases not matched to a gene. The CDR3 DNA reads TGTGCCAGCAGCCAGTCCCCCGGCGGGAGGGCCTGGACGGGGGCCAACGTCCTGACTTTC. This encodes CASSQSPGGRAWTGANVLTF.

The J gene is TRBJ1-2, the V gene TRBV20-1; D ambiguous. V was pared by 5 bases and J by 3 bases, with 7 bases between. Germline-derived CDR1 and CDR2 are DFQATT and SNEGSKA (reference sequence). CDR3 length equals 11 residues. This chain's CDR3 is CSASDDYGYTF. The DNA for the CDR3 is TGCAGTGCTTCGGACGACTATGGCTACACCTTC.

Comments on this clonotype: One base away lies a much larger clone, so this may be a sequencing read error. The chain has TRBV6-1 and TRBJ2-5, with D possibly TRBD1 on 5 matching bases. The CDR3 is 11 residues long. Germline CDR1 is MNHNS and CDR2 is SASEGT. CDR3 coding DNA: TGTGCCTGCCGACAGCAAGGGACCCAGTACTTC. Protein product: CACRQQGTQYF.

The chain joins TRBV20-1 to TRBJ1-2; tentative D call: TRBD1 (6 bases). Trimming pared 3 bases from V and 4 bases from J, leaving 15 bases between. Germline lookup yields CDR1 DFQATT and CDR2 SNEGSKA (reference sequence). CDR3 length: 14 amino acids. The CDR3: CSASSQGTVYGYTF. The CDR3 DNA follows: TGCAGTGCTAGCTCACAGGGAACAGTCTATGGCTACACCTTC.

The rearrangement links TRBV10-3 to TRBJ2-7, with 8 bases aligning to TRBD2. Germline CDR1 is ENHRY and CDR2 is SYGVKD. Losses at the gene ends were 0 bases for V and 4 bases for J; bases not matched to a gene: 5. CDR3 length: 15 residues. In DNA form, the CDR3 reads TGTGCCATCAGTGAGTCCTCGGGGGGGCAATACGAGCAGTACTTC. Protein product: CAISESSGGQYEQYF.

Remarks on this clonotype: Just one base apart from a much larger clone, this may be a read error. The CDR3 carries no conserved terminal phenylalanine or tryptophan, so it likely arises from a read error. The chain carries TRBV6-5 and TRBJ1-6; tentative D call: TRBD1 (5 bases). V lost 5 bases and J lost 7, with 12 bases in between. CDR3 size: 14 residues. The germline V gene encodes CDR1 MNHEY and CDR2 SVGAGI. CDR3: CASSHNYRNSPLHS. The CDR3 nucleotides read TGTGCCAGCAGTCACAACTACAGGAATTCACCCCTCCACTCT.

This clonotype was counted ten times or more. This CDR3 is CASTSQGVGNEQFF. DNA of the CDR3: TGTGCCAGCACCTCCCAGGGAGTGGGCAATGAGCAGTTCTTC. The chain carries TRBV7-9 and TRBJ2-1; either TRBD1 or TRBD2 may fit D (5 bases each). Germline assignment: CDR1 SEHNR and CDR2 FQNEAQ (reference sequence). Between the trimmed V and J ends, which lost 7 bases and 6 bases, there was a span of 16 bases. This CDR3 is 14 amino acids long.

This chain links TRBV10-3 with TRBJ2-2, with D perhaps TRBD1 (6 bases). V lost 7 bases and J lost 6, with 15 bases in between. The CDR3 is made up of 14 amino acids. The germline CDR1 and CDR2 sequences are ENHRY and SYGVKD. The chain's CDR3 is CAITLGKGAGELFF. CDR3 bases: TGTGCCATCACCCTAGGAAAGGGGGCCGGGGAGCTGTTTTTT.

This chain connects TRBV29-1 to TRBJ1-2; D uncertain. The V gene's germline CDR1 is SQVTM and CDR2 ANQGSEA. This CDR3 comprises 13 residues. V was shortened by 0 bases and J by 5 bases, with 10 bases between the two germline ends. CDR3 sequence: CSVEDVGEYGYTF. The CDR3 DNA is TGCAGCGTTGAAGATGTGGGAGAGTATGGCTACACCTTC.

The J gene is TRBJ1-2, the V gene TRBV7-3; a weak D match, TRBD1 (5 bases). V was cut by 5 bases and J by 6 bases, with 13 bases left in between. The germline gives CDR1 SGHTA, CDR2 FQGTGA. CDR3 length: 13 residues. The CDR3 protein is CASSPSRGDGYTF. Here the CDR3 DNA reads TGTGCCAGCAGCCCCTCCCGAGGGGATGGCTACACCTTC.

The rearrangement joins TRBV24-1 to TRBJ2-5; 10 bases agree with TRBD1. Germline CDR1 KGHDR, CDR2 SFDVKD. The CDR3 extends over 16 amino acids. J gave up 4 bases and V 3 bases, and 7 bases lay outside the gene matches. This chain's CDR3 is CATSDRGQGLRETQYF. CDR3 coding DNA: TGTGCCACCAGTGATAGGGGACAGGGGTTGAGAGAGACCCAGTACTTC.

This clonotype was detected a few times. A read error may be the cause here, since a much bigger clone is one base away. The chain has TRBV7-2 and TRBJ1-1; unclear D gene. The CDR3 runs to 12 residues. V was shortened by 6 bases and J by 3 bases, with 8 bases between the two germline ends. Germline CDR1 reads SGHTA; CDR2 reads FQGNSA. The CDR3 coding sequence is TGTGCCAGCAGTCCCATGTACACTGAAGCTTTCTTT. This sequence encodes CASSPMYTEAFF. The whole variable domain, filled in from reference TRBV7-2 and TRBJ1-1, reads GAGVSQSPSNKVTEKGKDVELRCDPISGHTALYWYRQSLGQGLEFLIYFQGNSAPDKSGLPSDRFSAERTGGSVSTLTIQRTQQEDSAVYLCASSPMYTEAFFGQGTRLTVV.